These 30 T cell receptor beta chains share one sample of origin, sequenced in a study of radiotherapy plus CTLA-4 blockade in lung cancer. The data were produced by immunoSEQ multiplex PCR, yet TCRdb's version contains in-frame clones alone and is incomplete. The sample holds approximately 99,000 clones, approximately 86% seen once. This sample comprised peripheral blood, obtained from a patient treated with radiotherapy plus ipilimumab. The origin of the receptors is a human donor with non-small cell lung cancer that progressed on radiotherapy plus ipilimumab.

V gene TRBV19 combines with J gene TRBJ1-1, with D perhaps matching TRBD1 (5 bases). CDR1 is LNHDA and CDR2 is SQIVND in the germline V gene (reference sequence). Trimming took off 9 bases at V and 3 bases at J, with 14 bases between the two ends. The CDR3 spans 13 residues. CDR3 residues: CASGHTPDTEAFF. CDR3 in DNA: TGTGCCAGCGGACATACCCCGGACACTGAAGCTTTCTTT.

The rearrangement uses TRBV10-2 and TRBJ2-3; TRBD2 matches 14 bases. Germline V lookup: CDR1 WSHSY, CDR2 SAAADI. The junction had 7 bases not matched to a gene; V was cut back by 0 bases and J by 5 bases. The CDR3 consists of 18 residues. The CDR3 DNA reads as TGCGCCAGCAGTGAGTCCGGCGGGACTAGCGGGAGTATAGATACGCAGTATTTT. It specifies CASSESGGTSGSIDTQYF.

This chain uses TRBV2 with TRBJ2-1, with 11 bases fitting TRBD2. The germline V gene encodes CDR1 SNHLY and CDR2 FYNNEI. The CDR3 length is 15 residues. J lost 6 bases, V lost 6 bases, and 7 bases had no gene match. The DNA for the CDR3 is TGTGCCAGCAGGCCCACTAGCGGGAGTTTCAATGAGCAGTTCTTC. Its protein product is CASRPTSGSFNEQFF. The full variable domain, its missing parts supplied by reference TRBV2 and TRBJ2-1, is EPEVTQTPSHQVTQMGQEVILRCVPISNHLYFYWYRQILGQKVEFLVSFYNNEISEKSEIFDDQFSVERPDGSNFTLKIRSTKLEDSAMYFCASRPTSGSFNEQFFGPGTRLTVL.

Here the CDR3 reads CASSPGLAGVGLGQYF. The DNA for the CDR3 is TGTGCCAGCAGCCCCGGACTAGCGGGAGTGGGGTTAGGTCAGTACTTC. J is TRBJ2-4 and V is TRBV7-2; 13 bases agree with TRBD2. This CDR3 contains 16 residues. The germline V gene has CDR1 SGHTA and CDR2 FQGNSA. V lost 5 bases and J lost 12; bases outside the gene matches: 13.

The V and J genes are TRBV11-2 and TRBJ2-7; 7 bases agree with TRBD1. The CDR3 totals 15 residues. Germline assignment: CDR1 SGHAT and CDR2 FQNNGV. The V segment lost 0 bases and the J segment 6 bases; nucleotides outside the gene matches: 8. DNA of the CDR3: TGTGCCAGCAGCTTAGAAGGGACAGTCCGCGGCGAGCAGTACTTC. Translated: CASSLEGTVRGEQYF.

This clone was recorded once. The chain joins TRBV2 to TRBJ1-4; D call uncertain. Trimming took off 6 bases at V and 4 bases at J, with 12 bases between the two ends. This CDR3 is built from 14 residues. From germline, CDR1 is SNHLY and CDR2 FYNNEI. The CDR3 here is CASRISWGNEKLFF. The DNA for the CDR3 is TGTGCCAGCAGGATATCATGGGGTAATGAAAAACTGTTTTTT.

This clone was recorded once. V usage is TRBV5-8 and J usage is TRBJ2-7, with D unclear. The germline CDR1 and CDR2 sequences are SGHTS and YDEGEE. Trimming shortened V by 4 bases and J by 2 bases, and 4 bases separated the two germline ends. The CDR3 is made up of 11 amino acids. The chain's CDR3 is CASSLTYEQYF. Written as DNA, the CDR3 is TGTGCCAGCAGCCTAACCTACGAGCAGTACTTC.

V gene TRBV20-1 combines with J gene TRBJ1-2; D is undetermined. V was cut by 2 bases and J by 5 bases, with 6 bases left in between. The germline gives CDR1 DFQATT, CDR2 SNEGSKA (reference sequence). This CDR3 comprises 11 residues. Here the CDR3 reads CSARWQYGYTF. As DNA, the CDR3 is TGCAGTGCTAGATGGCAGTATGGCTACACCTTC.

The V gene is TRBV5-1, the J gene TRBJ2-7; D unresolved. The CDR3 runs 17 residues. The V gene lost 0 bases and the J gene lost 0 bases, with 16 bases spanning the gap. Looked up from germline, CDR1 is SGHRS and CDR2 is YFSETQ. As DNA, the CDR3 is TGCGCCAGCAGCTTGGCCGACGGAAGACCCCACTCCTACGAGCAGTACTTC. It encodes CASSLADGRPHSYEQYF.

The CDR3: CASSSRDPGEKLFF. The CDR3 DNA reads TGCGCCAGCAGCTCGCGGGACCCAGGGGAAAAACTGTTTTTT. This chain joins TRBV5-1 and TRBJ1-4, with D possibly being TRBD1 (5 bases). Looked up from germline, CDR1 is SGHRS and CDR2 is YFSETQ. V shed 3 bases and J shed 8 bases, with 14 bases lying between them. The CDR3 has 14 amino acids. Using reference TRBV5-1 and TRBJ1-4 for the parts outside the CDR3, the full variable domain is KAGVTQTPRYLIKTRGQQVTLSCSPISGHRSVSWYQQTPGQGLQFLFEYFSETQRNKGNFPGRFSGRQFSNSRSEMNVSTLELGDSALYLCASSSRDPGEKLFFGSGTQLSVL.

In its sample, this clone was seen a few times. V and J are TRBV14 and TRBJ1-1; D possibly corresponds to TRBD1 (5 bases). The CDR3 extends over 14 amino acids. V lost 4 bases, J lost 1 base, and 10 bases lay in between. Germline assignment: CDR1 SGHDN and CDR2 FVKESK. The CDR3 coding sequence is TGTGCCAGCAGCCTCCGGGGACCGAACACTGAAGCTTTCTTT. Translating it yields CASSLRGPNTEAFF.

This chain connects TRBV18 to TRBJ2-1; 8 bases are a match to TRBD2. Germline V lookup: CDR1 KGHSH, CDR2 LQKENI. The V gene end was trimmed by 4 bases and the J gene end by 7 bases; junction bases not matched to a gene: 6. There are 14 residues in the CDR3. Written as DNA, the CDR3 is TGTGCCAGCTCACGGGGCTCTAGCGGGAATGAGCAGTTCTTC. Protein: CASSRGSSGNEQFF.

V gene TRBV5-1 combines with J gene TRBJ2-1, with 7 bases identical to TRBD2. Trimming took 0 bases from V and 4 from J; bases not matched to a gene: 10. This CDR3 has 17 amino acids. CDR1 is SGHRS and CDR2 is YFSETQ in the germline V gene. The CDR3: CASSLAQTSFVYNEQFF. Written as DNA, the CDR3 is TGCGCCAGCAGCTTGGCTCAGACTAGCTTTGTTTACAATGAGCAGTTCTTC.

The genes are TRBV7-3 and TRBJ1-3; the D gene is possibly TRBD1 (5 bases). The CDR3 is made up of 17 amino acids. With 4 bases removed from V and 0 bases from J, the gap between germline ends came to 16 bases. CDR1 SGHTA and CDR2 FQGTGA come from the germline V gene. The CDR3 DNA reads TGTGCCAGCAGCTCCTACCTGGGGCAGGGCTCTGGAAACACCATATATTTT. Protein: CASSSYLGQGSGNTIYF.

The rearrangement uses TRBV5-5 and TRBJ2-2; 7 bases are a match to TRBD1. Germline assignment: CDR1 SGHKS and CDR2 YYEKEE (reference sequence). The CDR3 is 17 residues long. After removal of 0 bases from V and 7 bases from J, the junction contained 12 bases not matched to a gene. CDR3 loop: CASSLAVTGRYFGELFF. CDR3 nucleotides: TGTGCCAGCAGCTTGGCGGTGACAGGGCGTTATTTCGGGGAGCTGTTTTTT.

The chain uses TRBV2 and TRBJ2-1; D ambiguous. The CDR3 consists of 11 residues. From germline, CDR1 is SNHLY and CDR2 FYNNEI. Trimming stripped 7 bases from V and 4 bases from J, with 5 bases between. The CDR3 sequence is CASKLYNEQFF. Here the CDR3 DNA reads TGTGCCAGCAAACTTTACAATGAGCAGTTCTTC.

CDR3 in amino acids: CASSVSGRVPGELFF. In nucleotides, the CDR3 is TGTGCCAGCAGCGTTAGCGGGAGGGTCCCCGGGGAGCTGTTTTTT. V usage is TRBV5-4 and J usage is TRBJ2-2; 11 bases map to TRBD2. The CDR3 spans 15 residues. The germline gives CDR1 SGHNT, CDR2 YYREEE (reference sequence). V dropped 4 bases and J dropped 6; count of bases not matched to a gene: 5.

The chain has TRBV2 and TRBJ2-2; 7 bases map to TRBD2. Trimming took 5 bases from V and 4 from J; bases not matched to a gene: 10. Germline loops: CDR1 SNHLY, CDR2 FYNNEI. This CDR3 is 16 amino acids long. CDR3 sequence reads: CASSRPSGASTGELFF. The CDR3 nucleotides are TGTGCCAGCAGTCGCCCTAGCGGAGCCTCCACCGGGGAGCTGTTTTTT. The full variable domain, rest sourced from reference TRBV2 and TRBJ2-2, is EPEVTQTPSHQVTQMGQEVILRCVPISNHLYFYWYRQILGQKVEFLVSFYNNEISEKSEIFDDQFSVERPDGSNFTLKIRSTKLEDSAMYFCASSRPSGASTGELFFGEGSRLTVL.

The chain recombines TRBV7-8 with TRBJ2-7, with 15 positions matching TRBD2. Germline V lookup: CDR1 SGHVS, CDR2 FQNEAQ. CDR3 size: 16 residues. Trimming removed 6 bases from V and 3 bases from J; junction bases left unmatched: 6. The CDR3 reads CASSGTSGRSRYEQYF. In DNA form, the CDR3 reads TGTGCCAGCAGTGGGACTAGCGGGAGGTCCCGCTACGAGCAGTACTTC.

This clone occurred a few times. The rearrangement uses TRBV6-5 and TRBJ2-7; 10 bases are a match to TRBD2. CDR3 length: 14 residues. CDR1 is MNHEY and CDR2 is SVGAGI in the germline V gene. The V gene end was trimmed by 7 bases and the J gene end by 5 bases; junction bases not matched to a gene: 8. The CDR3 reads CASTVLAGAHEQYF. CDR3 nucleotides: TGTGCCAGCACGGTCCTAGCGGGAGCCCACGAGCAGTACTTC.

The chain links TRBV10-2 to TRBJ2-7; a weak D match, TRBD2 (6 bases). Germline V gene data show CDR1 as WSHSY and CDR2 as SAAADI. The V end lost 5 bases, the J end lost 1 base, and 9 bases lay between the germline ends. The CDR3 consists of 13 residues. The CDR3 nucleotides read TGCGCCAGCAGTACTAGCCCATCCTACGAGCAGTACTTC. It translates to CASSTSPSYEQYF.

The gene calls are TRBV15 and TRBJ2-3; D call uncertain. This CDR3 is built from 16 residues. CDR1 is LNHNV, CDR2 YYDKDF, per germline (reference sequence). Trimming removed 8 bases from V and 3 bases from J, with 21 bases in between. CDR3 residues: CATRAPVMGRTDTQYF. Here the CDR3 DNA reads TGTGCCACCCGGGCGCCGGTGATGGGTAGAACAGATACGCAGTATTTT.

V is TRBV2 and J is TRBJ2-7; D gene unclear. This CDR3 contains 14 residues. The V gene's germline CDR1 is SNHLY and CDR2 FYNNEI. V gave up 7 bases and J gave up 0 bases, with 13 bases separating them. In DNA, the CDR3 is TGTGCCAGCAAGATGGAACCGAGCTCCTACGAGCAGTACTTC. It translates to CASKMEPSSYEQYF. Full variable domain (missing parts from reference TRBV2 and TRBJ2-7): EPEVTQTPSHQVTQMGQEVILRCVPISNHLYFYWYRQILGQKVEFLVSFYNNEISEKSEIFDDQFSVERPDGSNFTLKIRSTKLEDSAMYFCASKMEPSSYEQYFGPGTRLTVT.

The chain carries TRBV30 and TRBJ1-5; 8 nucleotides align to TRBD1. Germline CDR1 and CDR2: GTSNPN and SVGIG (reference sequence). The CDR3 covers 14 residues. With 1 base clipped from V and 5 bases from J, the junction kept 4 bases outside the gene matches. The CDR3 nucleotides read TGTGCCTGGAGTGCATACAGGGGGGATCAGCCCCAGCATTTT. Translation gives CAWSAYRGDQPQHF.

The rearrangement links TRBV5-6 to TRBJ1-1; a possible D gene is TRBD1 (5 bases). There are 12 residues in the CDR3. Germline V lookup: CDR1 SGHDT, CDR2 YYEEEE. The ends were cut back, 4 bases at V and 11 bases at J, with 15 bases in the middle. The CDR3 DNA reads as TGTGCCAGCAGCCGGGACCGTGGGCCCGCTTTCTTT. Translated: CASSRDRGPAFF.

The rearrangement joins TRBV11-3 to TRBJ1-2; D is uncertain. This CDR3 has 13 amino acids. Germline-derived CDR1 and CDR2 are SGHNT and YENEEA. The ends were cut back, 5 bases at V and 8 bases at J, with 15 bases in the middle. CDR3 coding DNA: TGTGCCAGCAGCCGAGACTCGGGCGGGGGCTACACCTTC. It specifies CASSRDSGGGYTF.

The chain links TRBV7-2 to TRBJ2-3; TRBD2 matches 11 bases. The CDR3 covers 19 residues. Germline V gene data show CDR1 as SGHTA and CDR2 as FQGNSA. V was pared by 0 bases and J by 3 bases, with 11 bases of the junction left unmatched. The DNA of the CDR3 is TGTGCCAGCAGCTTAGCGGTCGGGGTTAGCGGGAGGGCAACAGATACGCAGTATTTT. Amino acid sequence: CASSLAVGVSGRATDTQYF. Variable domain in full (rest from reference TRBV7-2 and TRBJ2-3): GAGVSQSPSNKVTEKGKDVELRCDPISGHTALYWYRQSLGQGLEFLIYFQGNSAPDKSGLPSDRFSAERTGGSVSTLTIQRTQQEDSAVYLCASSLAVGVSGRATDTQYFGPGTRLTVL.

V and J are TRBV28 and TRBJ2-7, with 8 nucleotides matching TRBD1. The CDR3 loop spans 15 amino acids. Trimming took 4 bases from V and 2 from J; bases not matched to a gene: 7. CDR1 is MDHEN and CDR2 is SYDVKM in the germline V gene. The CDR3 loop reads CASSYRDRRTYEQYF. Written as DNA, the CDR3 is TGTGCCAGCAGTTATCGGGACAGGCGAACCTACGAGCAGTACTTC.

The V call is TRBV2, the J call TRBJ1-3; the D gene is possibly TRBD1 (5 bases). Germline V gene data show CDR1 as SNHLY and CDR2 as FYNNEI. This CDR3 has 14 amino acids. The ends were cut back, 2 bases at V and 3 bases at J, with 8 bases in the middle. The CDR3 DNA reads as TGTGCCAGCAGTGAACAGGGATATGGAAACACCATATATTTT. Encoded protein: CASSEQGYGNTIYF.

The J gene is TRBJ2-5, the V gene TRBV7-9, with a possible D match to TRBD1 (6 bases). V lost 7 bases and J lost 1, with 16 bases in between. The V gene's germline CDR1 is SEHNR and CDR2 FQNEAQ (reference sequence). This CDR3 has 15 amino acids. CDR3 region: CASTPPGAPQETQYF. The CDR3 nucleotides read TGTGCCAGCACCCCCCCAGGGGCCCCCCAAGAGACCCAGTACTTC.